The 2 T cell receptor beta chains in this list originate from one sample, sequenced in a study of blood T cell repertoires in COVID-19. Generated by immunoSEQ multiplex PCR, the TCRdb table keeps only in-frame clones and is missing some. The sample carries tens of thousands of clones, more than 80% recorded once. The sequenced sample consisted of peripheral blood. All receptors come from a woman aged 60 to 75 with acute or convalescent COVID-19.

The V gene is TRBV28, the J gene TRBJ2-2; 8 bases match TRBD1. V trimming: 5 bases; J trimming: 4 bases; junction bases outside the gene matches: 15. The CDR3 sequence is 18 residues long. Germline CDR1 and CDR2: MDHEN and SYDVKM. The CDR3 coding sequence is TGTGCCAGCAGTGACACGGGCAGGGGGCTCTCTCTCACCGGGGAGCTGTTTTTT. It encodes CASSDTGRGLSLTGELFF.

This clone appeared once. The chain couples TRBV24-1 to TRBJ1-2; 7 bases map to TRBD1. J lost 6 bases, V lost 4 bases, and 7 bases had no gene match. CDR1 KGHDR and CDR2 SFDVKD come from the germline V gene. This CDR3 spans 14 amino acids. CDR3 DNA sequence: TGTGCCACCAGTGAGCCCGGACAGGCAAATGGCTACACCTTC. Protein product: CATSEPGQANGYTF.